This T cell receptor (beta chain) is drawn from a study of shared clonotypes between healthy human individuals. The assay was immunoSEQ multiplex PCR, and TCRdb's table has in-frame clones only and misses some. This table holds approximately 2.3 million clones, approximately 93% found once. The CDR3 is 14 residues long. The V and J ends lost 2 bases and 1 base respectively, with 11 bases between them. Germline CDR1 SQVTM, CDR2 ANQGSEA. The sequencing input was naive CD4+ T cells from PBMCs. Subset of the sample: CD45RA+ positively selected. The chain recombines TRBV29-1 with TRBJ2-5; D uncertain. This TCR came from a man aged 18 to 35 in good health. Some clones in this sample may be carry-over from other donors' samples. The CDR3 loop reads CSVERSGVQETQYF. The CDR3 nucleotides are TGCAGCGTTGAAAGGTCTGGGGTCCAAGAGACCCAGTACTTC.